This paragraph covers one T cell receptor (beta chain) sequence. This clonotype showed up just a few times. Its antigen is still unknown. The input lacks base qualities; no much larger clone sits a single base away. The library was prepared using RT-PCR. Sequencing was carried out with an Illumina HiSeq 2500. The public reads were quality trimmed at Q25 with fastp and then assembled into clones with MiXCR by TCRdb, keeping productive beta chains. Rows are combined by CDR3 protein, so each entry shows the most common genes and DNA. Counted in this sample were just over 300,000 distinct CDR3 sequences; less than 25% of them appeared once. Roughly a tenth of the sample is held by the ten biggest clonotypes. These data belong to a study of response to subunit inactivated influenza vaccine (dated by TCRdb to the late 2010s). Regarding the study in general: Deep quantitative profiling of the T cell receptor repertoire was used in the study to follow responses to a trivalent subunit inactivated influenza vaccine.

The CDR3 measures 15 amino acids from cysteine to phenylalanine. Solely the CDR3 DNA is kept, with 45 bases framed from the first base. V is cut by 0 bases and J by 3 bases, and the space between the germline ends is 11 bases. Via the germline V gene, CDR1 is MGHRA and CDR2 YSYEKL. The full study reports these points: The authors suggested that each seasonal influenza vaccination may recruit only a limited number of new T cells.

The receptor's source is a man between 50 and 69 years old who received an inactivated influenza vaccine. Donor details come from another sample of the same person, matched by shared clones. The rearranged segments are TRBV4-1 and TRBJ1-1; no D gene call is confident. The specimen was PBMCs from blood, collected around 22 months after vaccination. The CDR3 region has the sequence CASSQDQGHDTEAFF. The nucleotides are TGCGCCAGCAGCCAAGATCAAGGGCACGACACTGAAGCTTTCTTT.